What follows are 4 T cell receptor beta chains derived from one specimen sequenced in a study of T cell changes during pregnancy in multiple sclerosis. The protocol was immunoSEQ multiplex PCR, while the TCRdb copy is restricted to in-frame clones and leaves out a portion. The sample yields tens of thousands of clones, roughly 94% seen once. The material was peripheral blood, obtained in the third trimester of pregnancy. The receptors originated from a female donor with multiple sclerosis, enrolled in a pregnancy study.

This clone has just a few counts. J is TRBJ2-2 and V is TRBV5-1; a possible D gene is TRBD2 (6 bases). Per germline, CDR1 SGHRS and CDR2 YFSETQ. This CDR3 is built from 15 residues. V was pared by 4 bases and J by 3 bases, with 13 bases between. CDR3 loop: CASSPTAGYTGELFF. The CDR3 DNA reads as TGCGCCAGCAGCCCGACGGCGGGGTACACCGGGGAGCTGTTTTTT.

This chain connects TRBV14 to TRBJ1-2; D possibly corresponds to TRBD1 (5 bases). Between the trimmed V and J ends, which lost 4 bases and 0 bases, there was a span of 9 bases. CDR1 is SGHDN and CDR2 is FVKESK in the germline V gene. CDR3 size: 14 residues. CDR3 coding DNA: TGTGCCAGCAGCCCCCGGGGGGCTAACTATGGCTACACCTTC. As protein: CASSPRGANYGYTF. The full variable domain, rest sourced from reference TRBV14 and TRBJ1-2, is EAGVTQFPSHSVIEKGQTVTLRCDPISGHDNLYWYRRVMGKEIKFLLHFVKESKQDESGMPNNRFLAERTGGTYSTLKVQPAELEDSGVYFCASSPRGANYGYTFGSGTRLTVV.

The chain is built from TRBV4-3 and TRBJ2-1; 13 nucleotides agree with TRBD2. V lost 6 bases to trimming and J lost 1 base; unmatched junction nucleotides: 3. CDR1 and CDR2 from the germline V gene are LGHNA and YSLEER. The CDR3 extends over 16 amino acids. Here the CDR3 DNA reads TGCGCCAGCAGTCGGACTAGCGGGGGATCCTACAATGAGCAGTTCTTC. Translating it yields CASSRTSGGSYNEQFF.

The chain carries TRBV30 and TRBJ2-7, with a weak D call TRBD2 (5 bases). CDR3 length equals 15 residues. Germline assignment: CDR1 GTSNPN and CDR2 SVGIG (reference sequence). V shed 1 base and J shed 4 bases, with 17 bases lying between them. For the CDR3, the DNA is TGTGCCTGGAGTGACACTAGGCGGAACCAATACGAGCAGTACTTC. Amino acid sequence: CAWSDTRRNQYEQYF.